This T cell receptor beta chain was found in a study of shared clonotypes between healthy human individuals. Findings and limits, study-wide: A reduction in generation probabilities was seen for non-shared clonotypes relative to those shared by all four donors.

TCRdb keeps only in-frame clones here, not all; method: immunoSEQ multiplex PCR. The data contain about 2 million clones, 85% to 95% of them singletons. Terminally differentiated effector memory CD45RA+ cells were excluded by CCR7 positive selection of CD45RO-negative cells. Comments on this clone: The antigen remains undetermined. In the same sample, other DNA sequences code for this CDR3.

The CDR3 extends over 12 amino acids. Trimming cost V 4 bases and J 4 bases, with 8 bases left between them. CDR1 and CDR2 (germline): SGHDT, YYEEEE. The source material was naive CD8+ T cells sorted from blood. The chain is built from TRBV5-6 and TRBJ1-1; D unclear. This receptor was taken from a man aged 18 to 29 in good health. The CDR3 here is CASSLSGTEAFF. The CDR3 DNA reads TGTGCCAGCAGCCTCAGCGGCACTGAAGCTTTCTTT.